This T cell receptor beta chain was recovered during a study of cytomegalovirus exposure and HLA in healthy donors. Researchers ran the PCR with 60 Vbeta and 13 Jbeta primers. Repertoires were generated with immunoSEQ multiplex PCR, while TCRdb's copy carries only in-frame clones and drops some. This sample has some 170,000 clones; around 77% occur once, and the top ten carry 1.5% to 2%. About this clone: As yet, its antigen is unknown.

General study findings and limits: Because they were indistinguishable, some V segments, including TRBV6-2 and TRBV6-3, were excluded. Cytomegalovirus status was reportedly diagnosed by the classifier with high specificity and sensitivity.

CDR3 length: 17 amino acids. Germline V CDR1 and CDR2: SGHRS, YFSETQ. The V end lost 4 bases, the J end lost 2 bases, and 16 bases lay between the germline ends. The chain is built from TRBV5-1 and TRBJ2-6; D is unresolved. Sequencing input: PBMCs. This sequence originates from a woman in her thirties in good health and CMV-seronegative. The CDR3 is CASSPRPRGAGANVLTF. In nucleotides, the CDR3 is TGCGCCAGCAGCCCTCGCCCCCGCGGAGCTGGGGCCAACGTCCTGACTTTC. The full variable domain, in which reference TRBV5-1 and TRBJ2-6 provide the parts outside the CDR3, is KAGVTQTPRYLIKTRGQQVTLSCSPISGHRSVSWYQQTPGQGLQFLFEYFSETQRNKGNFPGRFSGRQFSNSRSEMNVSTLELGDSALYLCASSPRPRGAGANVLTFGAGSRLTVL.